This T cell receptor beta chain was captured in a study of T cells in Graves' hyperthyroidism and ophthalmopathy. In the study overall: Peripheral blood was secured at the point of initial diagnosis, before any treatment.

In its sample, this clonotype was seen a few times. TCR beta CDR3 region amplification was performed from RNA transcripts. With the HTBI primer set, the TCR CDR3 went through a first round of RT-PCR. TCRdb re-called the multiplex PCR reads with MiXCR, one entry per CDR3 protein. Among a few hundred thousand distinct CDR3 sequences listed, around 14% were seen once. Any patient presenting with uncontrolled infection, other autoimmune disease, pregnancy or lactation was left out. V shed 3 bases and J shed 5 bases, with 14 bases lying between them. Germline values: CDR1 LNHDA, CDR2 SQIVND (reference sequence). CDR3 length equals 14 residues.

The sample consisted of blood. The clonotype was recovered from a woman in her twenties or thirties with Graves' hyperthyroidism. V usage is TRBV19 and J usage is TRBJ2-7; possibly TRBD1 or TRBD2 for D (6 bases each). CDR3 sequence: CASSMGQGRNEQYF. CDR3 coding DNA: TGTGCCAGTAGTATGGGGCAGGGGAGGAACGAGCAGTACTTC.